This passage covers 21 T cell receptor beta chains from one sample sequenced in a study of shared clonotypes between healthy human individuals. Using immunoSEQ multiplex PCR, the repertoire was profiled, and TCRdb retains in-frame clones only, with some absent. The sample holds over a million clones; 95% to 97% are singletons and the top ten take 1% to 1.5%. Sequencing was performed on naive CD4+ T cells sorted from blood. Described subset: CD45RA+ positively selected. Receptors originate from a man aged 25 to 45 in good health.

V usage is TRBV7-9 and J usage is TRBJ1-3; a weak D match, TRBD1 (6 bases). CDR1 is SEHNR and CDR2 is FQNEAQ in the germline V gene (reference sequence). Trimming took off 7 bases at V and 0 bases at J, with 16 bases between the two ends. CDR3 length equals 16 residues. CDR3 region: CASTPAGDNSGNTIYF. Written as DNA, the CDR3 is TGTGCCAGCACCCCGGCAGGGGATAACTCTGGAAACACCATATATTTT.

The chain carries TRBV11-3 and TRBJ2-3; TRBD2 matches 7 bases. CDR1 and CDR2 from the germline V gene are SGHNT and YENEEA. This CDR3 comprises 17 residues. V dropped 1 base and J dropped 6; count of bases not matched to a gene: 13. The CDR3 here is CASSLARSSGPPDTQYF. The DNA for the CDR3 is TGTGCCAGCAGCTTAGCGAGGTCTAGCGGACCCCCGGATACGCAGTATTTT.

The chain carries TRBV27 and TRBJ2-5, with 11 bases matching TRBD2. Losses at the gene ends were 5 bases for V and 4 bases for J; bases not matched to a gene: 9. CDR3 size: 16 residues. Germline CDR1 reads MNHEY; CDR2 reads SMNVEV (reference sequence). CDR3 in DNA: TGTGCCAGCAGTCCCTCCTTAGCGGGAGGGCCAGAGACCCAGTACTTC. This encodes CASSPSLAGGPETQYF.

On this clone itself: The same CDR3 arises from other DNA sequences in this sample as well. This rearrangement joins TRBV30 to TRBJ2-1; the D is unclear. The germline V gene encodes CDR1 GTSNPN and CDR2 SVGIG (reference sequence). The CDR3 has 13 amino acids. The V end was cut by 0 bases, the J end by 0 bases, with 3 bases between. The CDR3 loop is CAWSVGSYNEQFF. CDR3 nucleotides: TGTGCCTGGAGTGTGGGCTCCTACAATGAGCAGTTCTTC.

V and J are TRBV7-9 and TRBJ2-7; D remains ambiguous. The CDR3 has 16 residues. Per germline, CDR1 SEHNR and CDR2 FQNEAQ (reference sequence). The ends were cut back, 7 bases at V and 5 bases at J, with 24 bases in the middle. CDR3 loop: CASNSRWTGPHHEQYF. CDR3 DNA sequence: TGTGCCAGCAACTCCCGTTGGACCGGGCCGCACCACGAGCAGTACTTC.

The rearrangement links TRBV4-2 to TRBJ2-1, with a tentative D call TRBD1 (6 bases). This CDR3 is built from 16 residues. Germline V CDR1 and CDR2: LGHNA, YNFKEQ. Between the trimmed V and J ends, which lost 1 base and 0 bases, there was a span of 10 bases. The CDR3 loop reads CASSQGGTTSYNEQFF. The CDR3 DNA reads TGTGCCAGCAGCCAAGGTGGGACAACCTCCTACAATGAGCAGTTCTTC.

The chain recombines TRBV7-9 with TRBJ2-1; D perhaps matches TRBD2 (6 bases). Germline CDR1 and CDR2: SEHNR and FQNEAQ (reference sequence). CDR3 length: 14 residues. The ends were cut back, 9 bases at V and 4 bases at J, with 16 bases in the middle. The CDR3 loop is CASSERVSYNEQFF. Here the CDR3 DNA reads TGTGCCAGTAGCGAGCGGGTGTCGTACAATGAGCAGTTCTTC.

The chain joins TRBV27 to TRBJ2-7, with TRBD1 matching 12 bases. The CDR3 consists of 15 residues. V trimming: 5 bases; J trimming: 6 bases; junction bases outside the gene matches: 8. Germline V lookup: CDR1 MNHEY, CDR2 SMNVEV (reference sequence). In DNA, the CDR3 is TGTGCCAGCAGTCACCGGGACAGGGGGCCAGTCGAGCAGTACTTC. As protein: CASSHRDRGPVEQYF.

The genes are TRBV11-2 and TRBJ2-1; D is possibly TRBD1 (6 bases). This CDR3 spans 14 amino acids. Looked up from germline, CDR1 is SGHAT and CDR2 is FQNNGV. V shed 3 bases and J shed 7 bases, with 13 bases lying between them. CDR3 in amino acids: CASSFWGPGNEQFF. The CDR3 bases are TGTGCCAGCAGCTTTTGGGGGCCCGGGAATGAGCAGTTCTTC.

J is TRBJ2-5 and V is TRBV5-1; D not resolved. The CDR3 loop spans 15 amino acids. V lost 3 bases and J 1 base, leaving 13 bases between the germline ends. CDR1 is SGHRS and CDR2 is YFSETQ in the germline V gene. The CDR3 DNA reads TGCGCCAGCAGCTCATCAGGACCACCCCAAGAGACCCAGTACTTC. Translation gives CASSSSGPPQETQYF. Drawing the rest from reference TRBV5-1 and TRBJ2-5, the complete variable domain is KAGVTQTPRYLIKTRGQQVTLSCSPISGHRSVSWYQQTPGQGLQFLFEYFSETQRNKGNFPGRFSGRQFSNSRSEMNVSTLELGDSALYLCASSSSGPPQETQYFGPGTRLLVL.

This chain connects TRBV5-4 to TRBJ2-5; 8 nucleotides line up with TRBD2. The CDR3 contains 15 residues. V shed 3 bases and J 3 bases; nucleotides not matched to a gene: 7. CDR1 SGHNT and CDR2 YYREEE come from the germline V gene (reference sequence). CDR3 in DNA: TGTGCCAGCAGCTCACCAGCGGGAGTGGAAGAGACCCAGTACTTC. Translating gives CASSSPAGVEETQYF.

This chain connects TRBV7-9 to TRBJ2-6; D might be TRBD1 (6 bases). This CDR3 is 16 amino acids long. Per the germline V gene, CDR1 is SEHNR and CDR2 is FQNEAQ (reference sequence). The V gene lost 2 bases and the J gene lost 2 bases, with 10 bases spanning the gap. The CDR3 spells CASSLSRGTGANVLTF. The CDR3 DNA sequence: TGTGCCAGCAGCTTAAGCAGGGGTACTGGGGCCAACGTCCTGACTTTC. The whole variable domain, remainder taken from reference TRBV7-9 and TRBJ2-6, is DTGVSQNPRHKITKRGQNVTFRCDPISEHNRLYWYRQTLGQGPEFLTYFQNEAQLEKSRLLSDRFSAERPKGSFSTLEIQRTEQGDSAMYLCASSLSRGTGANVLTFGAGSRLTVL.

This CDR3 reads CASSGRGRGRGNEQFF. The CDR3 region has the DNA TGTGCCAGCAGCGGCAGGGGCAGGGGGCGCGGGAATGAGCAGTTCTTC. This chain joins TRBV9 and TRBJ2-1; 8 bases align to TRBD1. J was trimmed by 7 bases and V by 3 bases; bases with no gene match: 12. The CDR3 length is 16 residues. Germline V lookup: CDR1 SGDLS, CDR2 YYNGEE.

The chain joins TRBV7-8 to TRBJ2-1, with TRBD2 identical over 7 bases. This CDR3 has 16 residues. Germline V CDR1 and CDR2: SGHVS, FQNEAQ. V lost 7 bases to trimming and J lost 0 bases; unmatched junction nucleotides: 9. This CDR3 reads CASTALAVSSYNEQFF. The CDR3, as DNA: TGTGCCAGCACCGCTCTAGCGGTTAGCTCCTACAATGAGCAGTTCTTC.

This rearrangement joins TRBV27 to TRBJ2-2; D possibly uses TRBD1 or TRBD2 (5 bases each). CDR1 and CDR2 (germline): MNHEY, SMNVEV (reference sequence). Trimming took off 5 bases at V and 7 bases at J, with 14 bases between the two ends. The CDR3 totals 14 residues. CDR3 coding DNA: TGTGCCAGCAGTCTTCGAGGGGCGGGCGGGGAGCTGTTTTTT. This translates into CASSLRGAGGELFF.

This chain joins TRBV5-1 and TRBJ2-1; perhaps TRBD1 as D (5 bases). This CDR3 region has 11 residues. V shed 2 bases and J shed 12 bases, with 9 bases lying between them. The germline V gene encodes CDR1 SGHRS and CDR2 YFSETQ. CDR3 protein: CASSFAGWQFF. The CDR3 DNA is TGCGCCAGCAGCTTTGCAGGGTGGCAGTTCTTC.

This clone was seen more than once but under ten times. The chain uses TRBV9 and TRBJ2-1, with a tentative D call TRBD2 (6 bases). The germline CDR1 and CDR2 sequences are SGDLS and YYNGEE. With 0 bases removed from V and 9 bases from J, the gap between germline ends came to 10 bases. CDR3 length: 13 residues. CDR3 loop: CASSVGSGGEQFF. CDR3 nucleotide sequence: TGTGCCAGCAGCGTAGGTTCCGGGGGTGAGCAGTTCTTC.

This clone was found a few times. V gene TRBV5-1 combines with J gene TRBJ2-7; TRBD1 might be the D (5 bases). The germline gives CDR1 SGHRS, CDR2 YFSETQ. The CDR3 loop spans 15 amino acids. V was cut by 0 bases and J by 7 bases, with 17 bases left in between. CDR3 loop: CASSLARQSSQEQYF. CDR3 bases: TGCGCCAGCAGCTTGGCCCGACAGTCTAGTCAAGAGCAGTACTTC.

CDR3 residues: CASRDYFYEQYF. For the CDR3, the DNA is TGTGCCAGTCGGGACTATTTCTACGAGCAGTACTTC. This chain uses TRBV28 with TRBJ2-7; TRBD2 agrees at 7 bases. Germline lookup yields CDR1 MDHEN and CDR2 SYDVKM. After removal of 9 bases from V and 3 bases from J, the junction contained 5 bases not matched to a gene. The CDR3 covers 12 residues.

This chain's CDR3 is CASSQEGAGLREQYF. The CDR3 DNA is TGCGCCAGCAGCCAAGAGGGCGCGGGGCTCCGGGAGCAGTACTTC. The rearrangement uses TRBV4-1 and TRBJ2-7; a possible D gene is TRBD2 (6 bases). V lost 0 bases to trimming and J lost 7 bases, with 16 bases between them. Germline-derived CDR1 and CDR2 are MGHRA and YSYEKL. The CDR3 sequence is 15 residues long.

The J gene is TRBJ2-1, the V gene TRBV10-3; maybe TRBD2 (5 bases). Germline V lookup: CDR1 ENHRY, CDR2 SYGVKD. Deletions cut 11 bases from V and 5 bases from J, with 16 bases between. The CDR3 is 13 amino acids. The CDR3 sequence: CADSSGPDNEQFF. Here the CDR3 DNA reads TGTGCCGACTCCAGCGGACCTGACAATGAGCAGTTCTTC.